The 25 T cell receptor beta chains reported below all come from one sample, sequenced in a study of T cells in Graves' hyperthyroidism and ophthalmopathy (dated by TCRdb to the late 2010s). Receptor libraries were prepared by multiplex PCR. The reads were generated on an Illumina HiSeq 2000. The TCR beta CDR3 regions were amplified from the RNA transcripts. The TCR CDR3 was subjected to a first round of RT-PCR using the HTBI primer set and the Qiagen OneStep RT-PCR kit. Starting from the raw public reads, TCRdb applied fastp trimming at Q25, assembled clones with MiXCR and retained in-frame beta chains. Identical CDR3 protein sequences are pooled into one entry, listed with their most common genes and DNA. The sample includes tens of thousands of distinct CDR3 sequences, with about 52% observed a single time. Of the sample, roughly 25% falls within the top ten clones. Input material: blood. These receptors all come from a woman aged 40 to 55 with Graves' ophthalmopathy.

This clonotype was picked up many times. The V and J genes are TRBV12-3 or TRBV12-4 and TRBJ2-2, with D possibly TRBD2 on 5 matching bases. Trimming took 1 base from V and 7 from J, leaving 16 bases between them. CDR3 length equals 16 residues. For the CDR3, the DNA is TGTGCCAGCAGTTTAGGGTTGGCTAGCAATGGCGGGGAGCTGTTTTTT. This sequence encodes CASSLGLASNGGELFF.

This clonotype was counted many times. Here the CDR3 DNA reads TGTGCCAGCAGTTTAAAGCAGGACCGCTACGAGCAGTACTTC. It translates to CASSLKQDRYEQYF. The gene calls are TRBV12-3 or TRBV12-4 and TRBJ2-7; D is unresolved. The CDR3 consists of 14 residues. V dropped 2 bases and J dropped 3 bases, with 11 bases sitting between them.

This sequence joins TRBV6-1 and TRBJ2-7; D unclear. CDR3 length: 15 amino acids. Germline CDR1 MNHNS, CDR2 SASEGT. The V and J ends lost 3 bases and 2 bases respectively, with 14 bases between them. CDR3 DNA: TGTGCCAGCAGTGACAGCTCTGGGTTTGCCTACGAGCAGTACTTC. Translated: CASSDSSGFAYEQYF.

This chain links TRBV5-5 with TRBJ2-7, with D unclear. Germline CDR1 is SGHKS and CDR2 is YYEKEE (reference sequence). V gave up 1 base and J gave up 2 bases, with 10 bases separating them. The CDR3 is 14 residues long. CDR3 amino acids: CASSLRPNTYEQYF. The CDR3, as DNA: TGTGCCAGCAGCTTGCGCCCAAATACCTACGAGCAGTACTTC.

The V and J genes are TRBV18 and TRBJ1-2, with a weak D call TRBD1 (5 bases). There are 15 residues in the CDR3. The V and J ends lost 3 bases and 7 bases respectively, with 18 bases between them. Per germline, CDR1 KGHSH and CDR2 LQKENI. The CDR3 region is CASSPRDPLGRGYTF. The CDR3 nucleotides are TGTGCCAGCTCACCGCGGGACCCCTTAGGACGTGGCTACACCTTC.

This clonotype appeared many times. The V gene is TRBV5-6, the J gene TRBJ1-3; TRBD1 might be the D (5 bases). The length of the CDR3 is 16 residues. In germline, CDR1 is SGHDT, CDR2 YYEEEE. The V end was cut by 4 bases, the J end by 0 bases, with 14 bases between. DNA of the CDR3: TGTGCCAGCAGCCACATGGGACCCAGCTCTGGAAACACCATATATTTT. Amino acids: CASSHMGPSSGNTIYF.

The chain uses TRBV20-1 and TRBJ1-5, with D uncertain. Between the trimmed V and J ends, which lost 7 bases and 1 base, there was a span of 11 bases. CDR3 size: 13 residues. From germline, CDR1 is DFQATT and CDR2 SNEGSKA (reference sequence). The CDR3 reads CSGKGASNQPQHF. CDR3 in DNA: TGCAGTGGTAAAGGAGCGAGCAATCAGCCCCAGCATTTT.

This clonotype occurred many times. The V gene is TRBV5-8, the J gene TRBJ2-7, with unresolved D. CDR3 length: 14 amino acids. Trimming stripped 0 bases from V and 4 bases from J, with 11 bases between. CDR1 is SGHTS, CDR2 YDEGEE, per germline. Here the CDR3 reads CASSLDIRSYEQYF. The CDR3 DNA reads TGTGCCAGCAGCTTGGACATTCGCTCTTACGAGCAGTACTTC.

To note about this clonotype: It is unclear where the CDR3 begins or ends on the DNA, so no DNA is shown, and the CDR3 is as TCRdb lists it. This sequence joins TRBV25-1 and TRBJ2-7. Germline CDR1 is MGHDK and CDR2 is SYGVNS. The CDR3 sequence runs 16 residues, both termini included. CDR3 loop: CASIYLCSVEQHEQYF.

This clonotype was detected a few times. The gene calls are TRBV10-3 and TRBJ1-2; a possible D gene is TRBD1 (5 bases). Germline assignment: CDR1 ENHRY and CDR2 SYGVKD. V dropped 3 bases and J dropped 3 bases, with 5 bases sitting between them. CDR3 size: 12 residues. Here the CDR3 DNA reads TGTGCCATCAGTGAAGGGGACTATGGCTACACCTTC. Protein: CAISEGDYGYTF.

This clonotype was seen repeatedly, ten times or more. This rearrangement joins TRBV7-3 to TRBJ2-3; 9 bases map to TRBD1. Germline V gene sequence: CDR1 SGHTA, CDR2 FQGTGA. The CDR3 contains 15 residues. The CDR3 spells CTPSGGTGCTDTQYF. CDR3 nucleotides: TGTACTCCTTCTGGGGGGACAGGGTGTACAGATACGCAGTATTTT.

The chain couples TRBV20-1 to TRBJ2-3, with 14 bases that match TRBD2. The CDR3 is 15 amino acids. Germline V CDR1 and CDR2: DFQATT, SNEGSKA (reference sequence). V gave up 3 bases and J gave up 6 bases; unmatched junction bases: 5. The CDR3 nucleotides read TGCAGTGCTAGTCCGACTAGCGGGAGGGTGGATACGCAGTATTTT. Amino acids: CSASPTSGRVDTQYF.

This clonotype was recorded at least ten times. This chain joins TRBV6-5 and TRBJ1-3; a possible D gene is TRBD1 (5 bases). This CDR3 spans 16 amino acids. Per the germline V gene, CDR1 is MNHEY and CDR2 is SVGAGI. The V and J ends lost 5 bases and 5 bases respectively, with 19 bases between them. The DNA for the CDR3 is TGTGCCAGCAGTCCTTTCTCCTCAGGGCAGCGAAACACCATATATTTT. Protein sequence: CASSPFSSGQRNTIYF.

In regard to this clonotype: This may be a read error, as it is one base from a much larger clone. The V gene is TRBV2, the J gene TRBJ1-1; D gene unclear. The CDR3 is made up of 14 amino acids. From germline, CDR1 is SNHLY and CDR2 FYNNEI. The V end was cut by 5 bases, the J end by 4 bases, with 14 bases between. CDR3 in DNA: TGTGCCAGCAGTTACCCGCCGGTAAGCACTGAAGCTTTCTTT. Encoded protein: CASSYPPVSTEAFF.

The chain combines TRBV29-1 with TRBJ1-1; D unclear. V shed 4 bases and J shed 1 base, with 16 bases lying between them. This CDR3 is 15 amino acids long. Germline assignment: CDR1 SQVTM and CDR2 ANQGSEA. The CDR3 reads CSVASYGDANTEAFF. The CDR3 DNA follows: TGCAGCGTTGCCTCTTACGGCGACGCGAACACTGAAGCTTTCTTT.

This clonotype has at least ten counts. This chain connects TRBV28 to TRBJ2-3; D perhaps matches TRBD2 (7 bases). Germline CDR1 is MDHEN and CDR2 is SYDVKM. Deletions cut 10 bases from V and 3 bases from J, with 14 bases between. CDR3 size: 13 residues. The CDR3: CATSGTLTDTQYF. CDR3 sequence (DNA): TGTGCCACCAGCGGGACATTAACAGATACGCAGTATTTT.

In this sample, this clonotype turned up many times. This chain joins TRBV12-3 or TRBV12-4 and TRBJ1-2; 7 nucleotides match TRBD1. V lost 7 bases to trimming and J lost 7 bases; unmatched junction nucleotides: 9. The CDR3 runs to 13 residues. Here the CDR3 reads CASNHDRALGYTF. The CDR3 DNA follows: TGTGCCAGCAACCATGACAGGGCCCTTGGCTACACCTTC.

This clonotype was seen many times. This may arise from a read error, as a much more abundant clone is one base away. J is TRBJ2-7 and V is TRBV9; 10 bases map to TRBD1. The length of the CDR3 is 14 residues. Germline CDR1 is SGDLS and CDR2 is YYNGEE. The CDR3 DNA sequence: TGTGCCAGCAGCGTAGAGGGACAGGGGAAGGAGCGGTACTTC. Protein sequence: CASSVEGQGKERYF.

The chain recombines TRBV20-1 with TRBJ2-5; the D gene is possibly TRBD1 (6 bases). Looked up from germline, CDR1 is DFQATT and CDR2 is SNEGSKA (reference sequence). The CDR3 extends over 13 amino acids. Between the trimmed V and J ends, which lost 0 bases and 7 bases, there was a span of 12 bases. This CDR3 is CSARDGGAGTQYF. CDR3 sequence (DNA): TGCAGTGCTAGAGATGGGGGCGCAGGGACCCAGTACTTC.

The V call is TRBV28, the J call TRBJ2-7; possibly TRBD1 for D (7 bases). The CDR3 totals 15 residues. Trimming left V 3 bases short and J 5 bases short, with 17 bases between. Germline CDR1 MDHEN, CDR2 SYDVKM. CDR3 DNA sequence: TGTGCCAGCAGTTTTAAGGCAGGGGGGCGACACGAGCAGTACTTC. This codes for CASSFKAGGRHEQYF.

This clonotype was detected only once. The chain uses TRBV20-1 and TRBJ1-2; D remains ambiguous. The V and J ends lost 3 bases and 5 bases respectively, with 13 bases between them. This CDR3 is 13 amino acids long. Germline V gives CDR1 DFQATT, CDR2 SNEGSKA (reference sequence). The CDR3 loop is CSARPHSGYGYTF. DNA for the CDR3: TGCAGTGCTAGGCCTCATTCGGGATATGGCTACACCTTC.

In its sample, this clonotype was seen many times. The chain links TRBV19 to TRBJ2-2; D is perhaps TRBD1 (5 bases). The CDR3 runs to 13 residues. CDR1 is LNHDA, CDR2 SQIVND, per germline (reference sequence). Trimming took 7 bases from V and 3 from J, leaving 9 bases between them. CDR3 protein: CASKQEYTGELFF. Here the CDR3 DNA reads TGTGCCAGTAAACAGGAGTACACCGGGGAGCTGTTTTTT.

This sequence joins TRBV12-5 and TRBJ1-4; TRBD1 agrees at 9 bases. There are 14 residues in the CDR3. Looked up from germline, CDR1 is LGHNT and CDR2 is FRNRAP. V lost 4 bases to trimming and J lost 6 bases; unmatched junction nucleotides: 3. CDR3 sequence: CASGSQGADEKLFF. The DNA for the CDR3 is TGTGCTAGTGGTTCACAGGGGGCTGATGAAAAACTGTTTTTT.

On this clonotype itself: The junction departs from the called germline gene at one end, perhaps through a read error. The rearrangement links TRBV20-1 to TRBJ1-1; TRBD1 agrees at 10 bases. CDR3 length equals 12 residues. Germline V gene lookup returns CDR1 DFQATT and CDR2 SNEGSKA (reference sequence). CDR3 DNA sequence: TGCAGTGCTGGACAGGGGGACACTGAAGCTTCCTTT. This encodes CSAGQGDTEASF.

This clonotype appeared many times. The chain is built from TRBV6-2 or TRBV6-3 and TRBJ2-1; no reliable D call. CDR1 is MNHEY and CDR2 is SVGEGT in the germline V gene. The CDR3 extends over 15 amino acids. V was cut by 0 bases and J by 4 bases, with 10 bases left in between. Written as DNA, the CDR3 is TGTGCCAGCAGTTACTCGATAGCAGAGTACAATGAGCAGTTCTTC. This codes for CASSYSIAEYNEQFF.